The subject of this entry is one T cell receptor beta chain. The CDR3 consists of 17 residues. V shed 3 bases and J shed 0 bases, with 15 bases lying between them. Germline assignment: CDR1 KGHSH and CDR2 LQKENI. Assay: immunoSEQ multiplex PCR; the TCRdb copy retains only in-frame clones and omits some. This table has over 250,000 clones, 91% appearing once. These data belong to a study of blood T cell repertoires in COVID-19. Study in general: PBMCs, B-cell-depleted T cells, or T cells were the source of the cDNA or gDNA that made up the material.

This TCR was recovered from a person aged 18-35 years with COVID-19, enrolled during active disease. Sample: peripheral blood. The rearrangement joins TRBV18 to TRBJ2-1; D is unresolved. CDR3 nucleotide sequence: TGTGCCAGCTCACCCGTTGACAAGGTGAGCTCCTACAATGAGCAGTTCTTC. Protein: CASSPVDKVSSYNEQFF.